Below, 23 T cell receptor beta chains from the same sample are listed, as sequenced in a study of cytomegalovirus exposure and HLA in healthy donors. Here immunoSEQ multiplex PCR was the method, and the copy in TCRdb shows in-frame clones only, minus some. The data hold about 120,000 clones, with roughly 88% observed a single time. Input material: PBMCs. The receptors here all came from a man aged 18 to 29 in good health and CMV-seronegative.

This sequence joins TRBV6-5 and TRBJ2-1; possibly TRBD1 for D (5 bases). The CDR3 runs to 13 residues. Germline V CDR1 and CDR2: MNHEY, SVGAGI. V lost 2 bases and J lost 7, with 9 bases in between. The CDR3 protein is CASSYGRENEQFF. In DNA form, the CDR3 reads TGTGCCAGCAGTTACGGCAGGGAAAATGAGCAGTTCTTC.

The chain carries TRBV7-9 and TRBJ2-7; 10 nucleotides line up with TRBD1. After removal of 3 bases from V and 2 bases from J, the junction contained 4 bases not matched to a gene. Germline values: CDR1 SEHNR, CDR2 FQNEAQ (reference sequence). This CDR3 is built from 15 residues. CDR3 sequence reads: CASSFPGQGTYEQYF. As DNA, the CDR3 is TGTGCCAGCAGCTTTCCGGGACAGGGGACCTACGAGCAGTACTTC. The entire variable domain, with the rest obtained from reference TRBV7-9 and TRBJ2-7, is as follows: DTGVSQNPRHKITKRGQNVTFRCDPISEHNRLYWYRQTLGQGPEFLTYFQNEAQLEKSRLLSDRFSAERPKGSFSTLEIQRTEQGDSAMYLCASSFPGQGTYEQYFGPGTRLTVT.

The V and J genes are TRBV10-2 and TRBJ1-1, with TRBD1 as a possible D gene (5 bases). The CDR3 is made up of 14 amino acids. Germline V gene sequence: CDR1 WSHSY, CDR2 SAAADI. Trimming took 3 bases from V and 2 from J, leaving 10 bases between them. CDR3 loop: CASSDRAVNTEAFF. The DNA of the CDR3 is TGCGCCAGCAGTGACAGGGCGGTTAACACTGAAGCTTTCTTT.

V and J are TRBV11-3 and TRBJ1-3; TRBD1 agrees at 9 bases. This CDR3 contains 16 residues. Trimming at V came to 10 bases and at J to 3 bases, leaving 13 bases not matched to a gene. From germline, CDR1 is SGHNT and CDR2 YENEEA. The CDR3 nucleotides are TGTGCCAACTTCGAGGGACAGGGTCACTGTGGAAACACCATATATTTT. Its protein is CANFEGQGHCGNTIYF.

The chain carries TRBV4-1 and TRBJ1-4; 8 positions match TRBD1. The CDR3 is 17 amino acids. Germline V gene data show CDR1 as MGHRA and CDR2 as YSYEKL. V lost 1 base to trimming and J lost 6 bases; unmatched junction nucleotides: 10. In DNA, the CDR3 is TGCGCCAGCAGCCAAGCCCCAGGGGGCGGAGGATATGAAAAACTGTTTTTT. It translates to CASSQAPGGGGYEKLFF.

The chain couples TRBV6-5 to TRBJ2-7; 9 bases align to TRBD2. The CDR3 has 16 residues. V was pared by 1 base and J by 7 bases, with 11 bases of the junction left unmatched. CDR1 and CDR2 (germline): MNHEY, SVGAGI. The CDR3 sequence: CASSYWASGAQVEQYF. DNA of the CDR3: TGTGCCAGCAGTTACTGGGCTAGCGGGGCCCAGGTTGAGCAGTACTTC.

The chain carries TRBV10-2 and TRBJ2-3; TRBD1 matches 11 bases. The CDR3 loop spans 16 amino acids. Germline V gene sequence: CDR1 WSHSY, CDR2 SAAADI. With 2 bases clipped from V and 3 bases from J, the junction kept 4 bases outside the gene matches. The CDR3 reads CASSEGQGAGTDTQYF. The CDR3 DNA reads as TGCGCCAGCAGTGAGGGACAGGGGGCTGGGACAGATACGCAGTATTTT.

CDR3 nucleotides: TGCGCCAGCAGCTTGAGGGACAGAAGACCTTACGAGCAGTACTTC. Translating it yields CASSLRDRRPYEQYF. V gene TRBV5-1 combines with J gene TRBJ2-7; 7 nucleotides match TRBD1. Trimming cost V 1 base and J 4 bases; bases outside gene matches: 8. The CDR3 sequence is 15 residues long. Germline-derived CDR1 and CDR2 are SGHRS and YFSETQ.

The chain combines TRBV27 with TRBJ2-1; no clear D gene. Deletions cut 2 bases from V and 5 bases from J, with 10 bases between. Germline V gene lookup returns CDR1 MNHEY and CDR2 SMNVEV (reference sequence). The CDR3 extends over 14 amino acids. CDR3 residues: CASSLGAAHNEQFF. DNA of the CDR3: TGTGCCAGCAGTTTAGGAGCCGCCCACAATGAGCAGTTCTTC.

This clone was observed a single time. The rearrangement joins TRBV27 to TRBJ2-1; TRBD2 agrees at 13 bases. The CDR3 contains 16 residues. After removal of 5 bases from V and 2 bases from J, the junction contained 3 bases not matched to a gene. Germline values: CDR1 MNHEY, CDR2 SMNVEV (reference sequence). This CDR3 is CASSEGTSGTYNEQFF. In DNA, the CDR3 is TGTGCCAGCAGTGAAGGGACTAGCGGGACCTACAATGAGCAGTTCTTC.

The rearrangement joins TRBV6-1 to TRBJ1-4, with TRBD1 as a possible D gene (6 bases). CDR1 and CDR2 (germline): MNHNS, SASEGT. CDR3 length equals 13 residues. Trimming took off 4 bases at V and 15 bases at J, with 18 bases between the two ends. This chain's CDR3 is CASSGKTGTSMFF. CDR3 sequence (DNA): TGTGCCAGCAGTGGAAAGACCGGGACATCGATGTTTTTT.

This clone was picked up one time. The genes are TRBV19 and TRBJ2-3, with 11 bases lining up with TRBD2. V lost 5 bases to trimming and J lost 2 bases; unmatched junction nucleotides: 6. The CDR3 contains 16 residues. The germline V gene encodes CDR1 LNHDA and CDR2 SQIVND (reference sequence). Here the CDR3 reads CASSETSGAITDTQYF. The CDR3, as DNA: TGTGCCAGTAGTGAGACTAGCGGGGCAATCACAGATACGCAGTATTTT.

This chain links TRBV19 with TRBJ1-5; perhaps TRBD1 as D (5 bases). The V end lost 2 bases, the J end lost 0 bases, and 11 bases lay between the germline ends. Germline CDR1 reads LNHDA; CDR2 reads SQIVND (reference sequence). The CDR3 has 16 amino acids. This CDR3 reads CASSIIRTLSNQPQHF. The CDR3 DNA sequence: TGTGCCAGTAGTATAATAAGGACACTTAGCAATCAGCCCCAGCATTTT.

The CDR3 protein is CASSEAGLSYEQYF. The CDR3 nucleotides read TGTGCCAGCAGTGAAGCCGGACTCTCCTACGAGCAGTACTTC. This rearrangement joins TRBV25-1 to TRBJ2-7; a weak D match, TRBD2 (5 bases). The CDR3 is 14 amino acids. The germline gives CDR1 MGHDK, CDR2 SYGVNS. Trimming stripped 2 bases from V and 0 bases from J, with 8 bases between.

The chain links TRBV27 to TRBJ2-3; a weak D match, TRBD2 (6 bases). This CDR3 is 13 amino acids long. Trimming pared 1 base from V and 6 bases from J, leaving 8 bases between. Germline V CDR1 and CDR2: MNHEY, SMNVEV (reference sequence). CDR3 nucleotides: TGTGCCAGCAGTTTATGGGACTCGGATACGCAGTATTTT. It is translated as CASSLWDSDTQYF.

Written as DNA, the CDR3 is TGTGCCAGCAGGACAGGGATTTCGGAGACCCAGTACTTC. Translated, it gives CASRTGISETQYF. V gene TRBV27 combines with J gene TRBJ2-5; 7 nucleotides align to TRBD1. CDR1 and CDR2 from the germline V gene are MNHEY and SMNVEV (reference sequence). After removal of 6 bases from V and 5 bases from J, the junction contained 6 bases not matched to a gene. This CDR3 has 13 residues.

The chain recombines TRBV5-6 with TRBJ2-7, with 8 bases identical to TRBD2. The J segment lost 1 base and the V segment lost 1 base, leaving 4 bases of the junction unmatched. Germline-derived CDR1 and CDR2 are SGHDT and YYEEEE. CDR3 length: 15 residues. CDR3 sequence (DNA): TGTGCCAGCAGCTTGTCAGGGACTAGTTCCTACGAGCAGTACTTC. Amino acids: CASSLSGTSSYEQYF.

The gene calls are TRBV6-5 and TRBJ1-1, with D possibly TRBD1 on 5 matching bases. V dropped 0 bases and J dropped 0 bases, with 11 bases sitting between them. Germline-derived CDR1 and CDR2 are MNHEY and SVGAGI. The CDR3 loop spans 16 amino acids. This CDR3 is CASSYSRTKMNTEAFF. The CDR3 nucleotides are TGTGCCAGCAGTTACTCGAGGACAAAGATGAACACTGAAGCTTTCTTT.

J is TRBJ1-3 and V is TRBV7-6; no clear D. Germline CDR1 and CDR2: SGHVS and FNYEAQ. Between the trimmed V and J ends, which lost 1 base and 7 bases, there was a span of 14 bases. The CDR3 totals 15 residues. Written as DNA, the CDR3 is TGTGCCAGCAGCTTAGGGACCGACGGAGGGAACACCATATATTTT. Translation: CASSLGTDGGNTIYF.

J is TRBJ2-7 and V is TRBV7-9; 7 positions agree with TRBD2. The germline V gene has CDR1 SEHNR and CDR2 FQNEAQ (reference sequence). Trimming removed 5 bases from V and 1 base from J; junction bases left unmatched: 8. This CDR3 has 15 residues. CDR3 DNA sequence: TGTGCCAGCAGCGCGAAGGCGGGAGCATCCTACGAGCAGTACTTC. It codes for CASSAKAGASYEQYF. Filled out from reference TRBV7-9 and TRBJ2-7, the complete variable domain reads DTGVSQNPRHKITKRGQNVTFRCDPISEHNRLYWYRQTLGQGPEFLTYFQNEAQLEKSRLLSDRFSAERPKGSFSTLEIQRTEQGDSAMYLCASSAKAGASYEQYFGPGTRLTVT.

The chain links TRBV4-2 to TRBJ2-2; the match to TRBD2 covers 14 bases. CDR1 is LGHNA, CDR2 YNFKEQ, per germline. The length of the CDR3 is 18 residues. V was pared by 1 base and J by 5 bases, with 6 bases of the junction left unmatched. The CDR3 sequence is CASSQGGLAGVVTGELFF. The CDR3 coding sequence is TGTGCCAGCAGCCAAGGGGGACTAGCGGGAGTCGTTACCGGGGAGCTGTTTTTT.

The chain recombines TRBV30 with TRBJ2-7; weak D call: TRBD1 (6 bases). Per the germline V gene, CDR1 is GTSNPN and CDR2 is SVGIG (reference sequence). Trimming stripped 2 bases from V and 3 bases from J, with 8 bases between. This CDR3 spans 12 amino acids. For the CDR3, the DNA is TGTGCCTGGAGTAGAGGGGGCTACGAGCAGTACTTC. This translates into CAWSRGGYEQYF.

The rearrangement links TRBV11-2 to TRBJ2-1; the match to TRBD2 covers 14 bases. The CDR3 totals 19 residues. Germline trimming cut 2 bases from V and 8 bases from J; bases unmatched to any gene: 14. The germline V gene has CDR1 SGHAT and CDR2 FQNNGV. CDR3 amino acids: CASSLPGLAGDGALHEQFF. The CDR3 region has the DNA TGTGCCAGCAGCTTACCGGGACTAGCGGGAGATGGGGCCTTGCATGAGCAGTTCTTC.